The clone carrying this T cell receptor (beta chain) was counted a few times. The sample belongs to a study of T-cell memory formation after mild COVID-19. TCRdb processed the 5' RACE reads anew with MiXCR; each CDR3 protein has one entry. This sample has 150,000 to 200,000 distinct CDR3 sequences; roughly a third occur once, and the top ten carry around 13%. The source material was PBMCs or a T cell subset sorted from them (not recorded which). This clonotype was sampled from an adult woman who had mild COVID-19 (a few samples of this study predate the infection). Cell type and time point are not known.

CDR3 nucleotide sequence: TGTGCCAGCAGTTTTGGGGCCGGGGAGCTGTTTTTT. Its translation: CASSFGAGELFF. The J gene is TRBJ2-2, the V gene TRBV12-3 or TRBV12-4; D is unresolved. V lost 3 bases and J lost 6, with 5 bases in between. This CDR3 has 12 amino acids.